The text below deals with one T cell receptor beta chain. The entry originates in a study of blood T cell repertoires in COVID-19. On the study more broadly: Acute and convalescent COVID-19 samples came from the United States, Italy and Spain. Sources were T cells, B-cell-depleted T cells, or PBMCs; the material itself was cDNA or gDNA.

V lost 4 bases, J lost 5 bases, and 7 bases stayed unmatched. The germline V gene has CDR1 KGHSH and CDR2 LQKENI. This CDR3 has 16 amino acids. As handled by the study authors: Counts of nucleated cells, estimated from reference gene primer amplification, were obtained. Method: immunoSEQ multiplex PCR; TCRdb's copy keeps in-frame clones and lacks some. V and J calls and clone size follow that table, whereas D and trimming were derived from the DNA. The sample has 200,000 to 250,000 clones, approximately 84% seen once. The sequence was collected from a woman aged 25 to 39 who had recovered from COVID-19. What was sequenced was peripheral blood. The genes are TRBV18 and TRBJ2-1; 11 bases fit TRBD1. The CDR3 DNA is TGTGCCAGCTCACGGGGTGGACAGGGGGCGAACAATGAGCAGTTCTTC. Encoded protein: CASSRGGQGANNEQFF.